The rows below give T cell receptor beta chains drawn from one sample of a study of blood T cell repertoires in COVID-19. Libraries were prepared by immunoSEQ multiplex PCR; TCRdb keeps only in-frame clonotypes and omits some of them. This repertoire shows roughly 85,000 clones, just over 85% found once; its top ten account for 25% to 35%. The sample taken for sequencing was peripheral blood. These receptor sequences come from a man aged 45-65 years with active or convalescent COVID-19. Both conserved end residues are part of each CDR3. A D gene is named only where the DNA matches it firmly. Size is stated for part of the rows, as once, few or many counts, or as a class when the clone is expanded.

abundance: once; d_gene: NA; j_gene: TRBJ2-7; v_gene: TRBV28; CDR3nt: TGTGCCAGCAGCCGTTCAGTTCCCTCCTACGAGCAGTACTTC; CDR3aa: CASSRSVPSYEQYF
abundance: NA; d_gene: NA; j_gene: TRBJ1-5; v_gene: TRBV25-1; CDR3nt: TGTGCCAGCTCCGTCGGCAATCAGCCCCAGCATTTT; CDR3aa: CASSVGNQPQHF
abundance: NA; d_gene: TRBD1; j_gene: TRBJ1-2; v_gene: TRBV2; CDR3nt: TGTGCCAGCAGCCGAGGACAGGCGATCTATGGCTACACCTTC; CDR3aa: CASSRGQAIYGYTF
abundance: NA; d_gene: TRBD1; j_gene: TRBJ2-6; v_gene: TRBV5-1; CDR3nt: TGCGCCAGCAGCTTGGCCTCGAGACAGGGTAACGGGGCCTCTGGGGCCAACGTCCTGACTTTC; CDR3aa: CASSLASRQGNGASGANVLTF
abundance: NA; d_gene: NA; j_gene: TRBJ2-1; v_gene: TRBV2; CDR3nt: TGTGCCACCTCAGACAGGTCTAGCTCCTACAATGAGCAGTTCTTC; CDR3aa: CATSDRSSSYNEQFF
abundance: NA; d_gene: TRBD1; j_gene: TRBJ2-7; v_gene: TRBV19; CDR3nt: TGTGCCTCCTCTACCCGGGACAGGGTCATCTACGAGCAGTACTTC; CDR3aa: CASSTRDRVIYEQYF
abundance: once; d_gene: TRBD1; j_gene: TRBJ2-5; v_gene: TRBV19; CDR3nt: TGTGCCAGTAGTACCTACGCCGGGACAGGGGGCTCAGAGACCCAGTACTTC; CDR3aa: CASSTYAGTGGSETQYF
abundance: NA; d_gene: NA; j_gene: TRBJ1-4; v_gene: TRBV6-2/TRBV6-3; CDR3nt: TGTGCCAGCAGTTCCGTGTCTAATGAAAAACTGTTTTTT; CDR3aa: CASSSVSNEKLFF
abundance: NA; d_gene: NA; j_gene: TRBJ1-5; v_gene: TRBV4-3; CDR3nt: TGCGCCAGCAGCGTATTTAAGGAGTCGCCCCAGCATTTT; CDR3aa: CASSVFKESPQHF
abundance: NA; d_gene: TRBD1; j_gene: TRBJ1-4; v_gene: TRBV19; CDR3nt: TGTGCCAGTAGTGGACAGGGGGTTGAAAAACTGTTTTTT; CDR3aa: CASSGQGVEKLFF
abundance: NA; d_gene: TRBD1; j_gene: TRBJ2-6; v_gene: TRBV24-1; CDR3nt: TGTGCCACCAGTGAACTGGACAGGGCTGGGGCCAACGTCCTGACTTTC; CDR3aa: CATSELDRAGANVLTF
abundance: NA; d_gene: TRBD1; j_gene: TRBJ2-2; v_gene: TRBV28; CDR3nt: TGTGCCAGCAGCACTGGACAGGTCTTCACCGGGGAGCTGTTTTTT; CDR3aa: CASSTGQVFTGELFF
abundance: NA; d_gene: TRBD1; j_gene: TRBJ2-7; v_gene: TRBV19; CDR3nt: TGTGCCAGTAAGGGACAGGGGGACTCCTACGAGCAGTACTTC; CDR3aa: CASKGQGDSYEQYF
abundance: NA; d_gene: TRBD1; j_gene: TRBJ1-5; v_gene: TRBV6-2/TRBV6-3; CDR3nt: TGTGCCAGCACCCCACAGGGGCCGGTATATAGCAATCAGCCCCAGCATTTT; CDR3aa: CASTPQGPVYSNQPQHF
abundance: NA; d_gene: NA; j_gene: TRBJ1-1; v_gene: TRBV24-1; CDR3nt: TGTGCCACCAGTGACCGGGGAGGCACTGAAGCTTTCTTT; CDR3aa: CATSDRGGTEAFF
abundance: NA; d_gene: NA; j_gene: TRBJ2-3; v_gene: TRBV10-2; CDR3nt: TGCGCCAGCAGAGGTACTAGCCCTAGCACAGATACGCAGTATTTT; CDR3aa: CASRGTSPSTDTQYF
abundance: once; d_gene: TRBD2; j_gene: TRBJ2-1; v_gene: TRBV7-8; CDR3nt: TGTGCCAGCAGCTTATTAGGACTAGCGGTTCGACGCTCCTACAATGAGCAGTTCTTC; CDR3aa: CASSLLGLAVRRSYNEQFF
abundance: few; d_gene: NA; j_gene: TRBJ1-4; v_gene: TRBV11-3; CDR3nt: TGTGCCAGCAGCTTCCTTGGTGAGACTAATGAAAAACTGTTTTTT; CDR3aa: CASSFLGETNEKLFF
abundance: NA; d_gene: TRBD1; j_gene: TRBJ1-5; v_gene: TRBV30; CDR3nt: TGTGCCTGGAGTCAGACGGGACAGGGGGACACTCAGCCCCAGCATTTT; CDR3aa: CAWSQTGQGDTQPQHF
abundance: NA; d_gene: NA; j_gene: TRBJ2-1; v_gene: TRBV30; CDR3nt: TGTGCCTGGAGTGTCAGGCGGGGTACTGGGCGCAATCAGTTCTTC; CDR3aa: CAWSVRRGTGRNQFF
abundance: NA; d_gene: TRBD1; j_gene: TRBJ1-1; v_gene: TRBV5-1; CDR3nt: TGCGCCAGCAGCTTGGTTAGATCGACAGGGGACACTGAAGCTTTCTTT; CDR3aa: CASSLVRSTGDTEAFF
abundance: NA; d_gene: NA; j_gene: TRBJ2-5; v_gene: TRBV4-2; CDR3nt: TGTGCCAGCAGCCAAGGGGCGGGGAACCCCCAAACCCAGTACTTC; CDR3aa: CASSQGAGNPQTQYF
abundance: NA; d_gene: NA; j_gene: TRBJ1-1; v_gene: TRBV27; CDR3nt: TGTGCCAGCACCCCCGACAAAGCTTTCTTT; CDR3aa: CASTPDKAFF
abundance: NA; d_gene: TRBD2; j_gene: TRBJ2-3; v_gene: TRBV7-6; CDR3nt: TGTGCCAGCAGCTCGGGGGGAGCGGGGGCCTTTGCCCTTAGCACCACAGATACGCAGTATTTT; CDR3aa: CASSSGGAGAFALSTTDTQYF
abundance: NA; d_gene: NA; j_gene: TRBJ2-1; v_gene: TRBV5-1; CDR3nt: TGCGCCAGCAGCTTGGCCCCAGGTGCATGGCAGTTCTTC; CDR3aa: CASSLAPGAWQFF